This T cell receptor (beta chain) was recovered during a study of T cells after yellow fever vaccination. This clonotype was seen ten or more times. Its antigen is unidentified. CDR3 length: 15 amino acids. The germline CDR1 and CDR2 sequences are SGHKS and YYEKEE (reference sequence). After removal of 2 bases from V and 4 bases from J, the junction contained 6 bases not matched to a gene. TCRdb re-derived calls from the 5' RACE reads in MiXCR, one entry per CDR3 protein. The table has approximately 120,000 distinct CDR3 sequences, approximately 7% seen once. Study outcomes and limitations: Once the booster was given, most primary-vaccination clones reappeared, at around 95% for CD4 and roughly 91% for CD8. Abundant clonotypes from the bulk population could contaminate FACS-sorted repertoires.

This specimen was CD4+ T cells sorted from PBMCs, taken approximately 11 days after the first yellow fever vaccination. This clonotype was sampled from a man aged 18 to 30 who received the YFV17D yellow fever vaccine. This chain uses TRBV5-5 with TRBJ2-1; 7 bases map to TRBD1. DNA of the CDR3: TGTGCCAGCAGCTTTTCCGGGACAGCTTACAATGAGCAGTTCTTC. Translating gives CASSFSGTAYNEQFF. Combining the CDR3 with reference TRBV5-5 and TRBJ2-1 gives the whole variable domain DAGVTQSPTHLIKTRGQQVTLRCSPISGHKSVSWYQQVLGQGPQFIFQYYEKEERGRGNFPDRFSARQFPNYSSELNVNALLLGDSALYLCASSFSGTAYNEQFFGPGTRLTVL.